This T cell receptor (beta chain) was sequenced for a study of blood T cell repertoires in COVID-19. At the level of the study: In each case, the material was cDNA or gDNA derived from T cells, B-cell-depleted T cells, or PBMCs.

The method was immunoSEQ multiplex PCR; TCRdb's version includes in-frame clones alone and lacks a portion of them. The sample carries a few hundred thousand clones, roughly 80% recorded once. Membership in each cohort depended on participant-reported clinical history. The CDR3 runs 17 residues. The V segment lost 4 bases and the J segment 1 base; nucleotides outside the gene matches: 7. Germline V CDR1 and CDR2: SEHNR, FQNEAQ (reference sequence). Sequenced sample: PBMCs or T cells enriched from blood (not recorded which). This TCR came from a man aged 35 to 55 who had been exposed to COVID-19. J is TRBJ2-2 and V is TRBV7-9; 9 bases line up with TRBD1. As DNA, the CDR3 is TGTGCCAGCAGCTCGCGGACAGGGGCCCTGAACACCGGGGAGCTGTTTTTT. It is translated as CASSSRTGALNTGELFF.